The clone carrying this T cell receptor beta chain has more than one count but fewer than ten. Its antigen remains unidentified. The sample originates from a study of T-cell reconstitution after alpha-beta-depleted transplantation in children. General study findings and limits: T cells produced anew were the main source of T-cell counts and diversity one year after transplant.

Unique molecular identifiers were used to barcode this TCRbeta library. TCRdb processed the PCR reads anew with MiXCR; each CDR3 protein has one entry. The sample carries some 460,000 distinct CDR3 sequences, about a sixth recorded once. This CDR3 comprises 12 residues. J gave up 11 bases and V 4 bases, and 6 bases lay outside the gene matches. Germline CDR1 is MNHNS and CDR2 is SASEGT. The genes are TRBV6-1 and TRBJ2-7; 9 bases line up with TRBD1. Sequences were derived from PBMCs, mostly from graft donor cells, sampled 360 days after TCRalphabeta/CD19-depleted stem cell transplant. The TCR was taken from a boy under two years old who had a stem cell transplant for Wiskott-Aldrich syndrome, so the T cells may come from the graft donor. The CDR3 region has the DNA TGTGCCAGCAGTGTATCCGGGACAGGGAAGTACTTC. It translates to CASSVSGTGKYF.